This entry is about one T cell receptor (beta chain). Its antigen target is currently unknown. Base quality data are lacking; no much larger clone is found one base away. This sample was sequenced with an Illumina HiSeq 2000. Multiplex PCR amplification was used to generate the TCR beta chain libraries. The amplified TCR beta chain products were analyzed by high-throughput sequencing. TCRdb redid the processing of the public reads, applying fastp at Q25 and MiXCR, and retained in-frame beta chains. Rows with one shared CDR3 protein collapse into an entry with the most common genes and DNA. Within this sample are 60,000 to 75,000 distinct CDR3 sequences, with 45% to 65% of them counted one time only. The ten largest clones capture less than 20% of the sample. This sample was taken from a study of breast tumors, draining lymph nodes, adjacent tissues (dated by TCRdb to about 2016). About the full investigation: Breast cancer patients provided tumor, adjacent nontumor tissue and axillary lymph nodes, and the study compared the TCR beta repertoires across these three sources. The study was designed to assess the relationships and possible T-cell exchange between tumor, surrounding tissue and draining lymph node repertoires in human breast cancer.

V is cut by 8 bases and J by 4 bases, and the space between the germline ends is 17 bases. CDR1 and CDR2 are drawn from the germline V gene: SNHLY, FYNNEI. The CDR3 holds 14 amino acids from the cysteine to the phenylalanine. The only DNA kept is the CDR3, 42 bases in frame from the first base. Study-level results and caveats: Rather than being directly demonstrated, the conclusion that tumor T cells originate in lymph nodes was presented as consistent with a hypothesis. Tumor T-cell repertoires showed less diversity than lymph node repertoires and more diversity than nontumor tissue repertoires, and tumor T-cell repertoires showed preferential V and J gene usage. Tumor and nontumor tissue repertoires were significantly more similar in luminal-like than in basal-like breast cancer. The data were considered consistent with most tumor T cells being derived from the lymph node and subsequently expanding within tumor tissue.

The sequenced sample was breast tumor tissue. The chain employs TRBV2 and TRBJ1-1; 5 matching bases give a weak D call of TRBD1. This clonotype was obtained from a female donor with breast cancer. Some clones in this sample may be carry-over from other donors' samples. The CDR3 protein sequence reads: CASRAAPRGTEAFF. The nucleotide sequence is given as TGTGCCAGCCGCGCGGCGCCTAGGGGCACTGAAGCTTTCTTT.